This T cell receptor beta chain was captured by sequencing in a study of early T cells in non-severe SARS-CoV-2 infection. Study as a whole: Unsorted whole blood bulk RNA was sequenced, with unpaired chains.

Attachment of unique molecular identifiers was made to individual cDNA molecules. TCRdb re-derived calls from the 5' RACE reads in MiXCR, one entry per CDR3 protein. Here the sample spans 85,000 to 95,000 distinct CDR3 sequences, 16% being singletons. The CDR3 consists of 15 residues. Germline loops: CDR1 MNHEY, CDR2 SVGEGT. V dropped 7 bases and J dropped 7; count of bases not matched to a gene: 11. A few counts support this clonotype. The sequencing here drew on whole blood, taken at baseline. This TCR was recovered from an adult who was a healthcare worker with PCR-confirmed SARS-CoV-2 infection or an uninfected control (not recorded which). The V gene is TRBV6-2 or TRBV6-3, the J gene TRBJ2-1; 9 bases match TRBD2. The CDR3 is CASNVGREGGNEQFF. The CDR3 DNA reads as TGTGCCAGCAACGTCGGGCGGGAGGGTGGAAATGAGCAGTTCTTC.